The following is a T cell receptor beta chain sequence with its context. This entry belongs to a study of shared clonotypes between healthy human individuals. The CDR3 has 15 amino acids. Germline V lookup: CDR1 MNHEY, CDR2 SMNVEV (reference sequence). V gave up 5 bases and J gave up 8 bases; unmatched junction bases: 14. Libraries were prepared by immunoSEQ multiplex PCR; TCRdb keeps only in-frame clonotypes and omits some of them. The sample consists of around 350,000 clones, less than 85% of them appearing once. This sequence originates from a man aged 30 to 45 in good health. The chain combines TRBV27 with TRBJ1-2; 7 nucleotides align to TRBD1. The sample was memory CD4+ T cells sorted from blood. Documented subset: CD45RA-negative fraction. The CDR3 nucleotides read TGTGCCAGCAGTCCTTCCCCAGACAGGGCTTTCGGCTACACCTTC. It encodes CASSPSPDRAFGYTF.